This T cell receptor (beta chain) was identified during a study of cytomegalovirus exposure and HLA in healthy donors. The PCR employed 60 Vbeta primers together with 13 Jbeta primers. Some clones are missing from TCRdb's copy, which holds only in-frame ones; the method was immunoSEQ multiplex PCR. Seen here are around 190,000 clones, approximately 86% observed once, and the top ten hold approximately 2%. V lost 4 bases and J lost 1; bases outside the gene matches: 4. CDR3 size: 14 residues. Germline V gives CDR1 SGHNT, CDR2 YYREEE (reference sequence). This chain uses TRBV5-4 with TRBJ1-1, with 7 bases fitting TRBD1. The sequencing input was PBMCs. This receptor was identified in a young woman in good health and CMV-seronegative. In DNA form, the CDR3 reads TGTGCCAGCAGCAGAAGGGGGCCGAACACTGAAGCTTTCTTT. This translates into CASSRRGPNTEAFF.